These 26 T cell receptor beta chains originate from one sample sequenced in a study of blood T cell repertoires in COVID-19. Clones were sequenced by immunoSEQ multiplex PCR, and TCRdb holds only the in-frame ones, with some missing. The sample shows around 270,000 clones, around 90% of them seen only once. Specimen: peripheral blood. The receptors were sampled from a person aged 18 to 30 with COVID-19, enrolled during active disease.

V usage is TRBV9 and J usage is TRBJ2-7; 8 bases match TRBD2. CDR1 is SGDLS and CDR2 is YYNGEE in the germline V gene. CDR3 length: 14 amino acids. Trimming removed 4 bases from V and 5 bases from J; junction bases left unmatched: 8. The CDR3 DNA sequence: TGTGCCAGCAGCCCCCGGGGGGGTAACGACGAGCAGTACTTC. Amino acids: CASSPRGGNDEQYF.

This sequence joins TRBV19 and TRBJ2-7, with TRBD2 matching over 10 bases. This CDR3 region has 15 residues. Germline trimming cut 5 bases from V and 2 bases from J; bases unmatched to any gene: 6. The germline V gene encodes CDR1 LNHDA and CDR2 SQIVND (reference sequence). The CDR3 reads CASSSRTSGTYEQYF. CDR3 DNA sequence: TGTGCCAGTAGTTCACGGACTAGCGGCACCTACGAGCAGTACTTC.

This clone has only one observation. The rearrangement links TRBV3-1 (or the pseudogene TRBV3-2) to TRBJ1-2, with TRBD1 as a possible D gene (5 bases). Germline V CDR1 and CDR2: LGHDT, YNNKEL (reference sequence). Trimming took 4 bases from V and 2 from J, leaving 20 bases between them. This CDR3 spans 17 amino acids. The CDR3 bases are TGTGCCAGCAGCCTAGAGATTACCGGGACTTACAACTATGGCTACACCTTC. This codes for CASSLEITGTYNYGYTF.

This CDR3 is CSVLSGSGSYNEQFF. The DNA for the CDR3 is TGCAGCGTCCTTAGCGGGAGCGGGTCCTACAATGAGCAGTTCTTC. The V call is TRBV29-1, the J call TRBJ2-1; TRBD2 aligns across 9 bases. The CDR3 has 15 amino acids. V lost 6 bases to trimming and J lost 1 base; unmatched junction nucleotides: 7. Germline-derived CDR1 and CDR2 are SQVTM and ANQGSEA.

The V and J genes are TRBV12-3 or TRBV12-4 and TRBJ2-1; D is unresolved. The CDR3 has 11 residues. The V end lost 3 bases, the J end lost 9 bases, and 6 bases lay between the germline ends. DNA of the CDR3: TGTGCCAGCAGTTTGAGTGTTGAGCAGTTCTTC. Protein product: CASSLSVEQFF.

This chain connects TRBV10-3 to TRBJ2-6; D may be TRBD1 (6 bases). The length of the CDR3 is 19 residues. Germline values: CDR1 ENHRY, CDR2 SYGVKD. The germline V and J ends were trimmed by 1 base and 0 bases, with 16 bases remaining between them. The CDR3 DNA reads TGTGCCATCAGTGAGTTTTCGGGCAGGGGCCGCTCTGGGGCCAACGTCCTGACTTTC. This translates into CAISEFSGRGRSGANVLTF.

The V call is TRBV13, the J call TRBJ1-3; 8 nucleotides match TRBD1. The V and J ends lost 5 bases and 8 bases, in that order; junction bases with no gene match: 11. Germline assignment: CDR1 PRHDT and CDR2 FYEKMQ (reference sequence). The CDR3 sequence is 15 residues long. CDR3 bases: TGTGCCAGCAGCCAAGCCGCAGGGGGCTTAGACACCATATATTTT. It codes for CASSQAAGGLDTIYF. Together with reference TRBV13 and TRBJ1-3, the CDR3 gives the full variable domain: AAGVIQSPRHLIKEKRETATLKCYPIPRHDTVYWYQQGPGQDPQFLISFYEKMQSDKGSIPDRFSAQQFSDYHSELNMSSLELGDSALYFCASSQAAGGLDTIYFGEGSWLTVV.

CDR3 region: CASSQALGGKNTGELFF. The CDR3 DNA is TGTGCCAGCAGCCAAGCTCTGGGCGGGAAAAACACCGGGGAGCTGTTTTTT. This rearrangement joins TRBV4-2 to TRBJ2-2; possible D gene TRBD2, 6 bases. CDR3 length: 17 residues. V lost 1 base and J lost 2, with 14 bases in between. The germline CDR1 and CDR2 sequences are LGHNA and YNFKEQ.

The V gene is TRBV7-9, the J gene TRBJ2-7; D is ambiguous. From germline, CDR1 is SEHNR and CDR2 FQNEAQ (reference sequence). The CDR3 runs to 14 residues. With 5 bases removed from V and 0 bases from J, the gap between germline ends came to 11 bases. For the CDR3, the DNA is TGTGCCAGCAGCCCGCAGGTTTCCTCCTACGAGCAGTACTTC. It specifies CASSPQVSSYEQYF.

The V call is TRBV10-2, the J call TRBJ2-1; 7 nucleotides agree with TRBD2. This CDR3 contains 15 residues. Germline CDR1 and CDR2: WSHSY and SAAADI. Germline trimming cut 3 bases from V and 8 bases from J; bases unmatched to any gene: 10. The CDR3 spells CASSDPAGLIHEQFF. The DNA for the CDR3 is TGCGCCAGCAGTGATCCAGCGGGATTAATACATGAGCAGTTCTTC.

The gene calls are TRBV5-5 and TRBJ2-2; TRBD1 aligns across 8 bases. This CDR3 region has 16 residues. CDR1 is SGHKS and CDR2 is YYEKEE in the germline V gene (reference sequence). The ends lost 4 bases at V and 3 bases at J; junction bases unmatched: 8. CDR3 in amino acids: CASSPAGGADTGELFF. DNA for the CDR3: TGTGCCAGCAGCCCAGCAGGGGGCGCTGACACCGGGGAGCTGTTTTTT.

The chain combines TRBV20-1 with TRBJ1-2, with D perhaps TRBD1 (5 bases). The CDR3 sequence is 11 residues long. The germline CDR1 and CDR2 sequences are DFQATT and SNEGSKA (reference sequence). The CDR3 loop is CGGWLNYGYTF. DNA for the CDR3: TGCGGGGGGTGGTTGAACTATGGCTACACCTTC.

The chain is built from TRBV5-4 and TRBJ1-2; 8 bases are a match to TRBD1. In germline, CDR1 is SGHNT, CDR2 YYREEE (reference sequence). The ends lost 0 bases at V and 1 base at J; junction bases unmatched: 2. The CDR3 extends over 15 amino acids. The CDR3 is CASSLEGQVNYGYTF. For the CDR3, the DNA is TGTGCCAGCAGCTTGGAGGGACAGGTTAACTATGGCTACACCTTC.

The V gene is TRBV7-9, the J gene TRBJ1-1; no clear D. From germline, CDR1 is SEHNR and CDR2 FQNEAQ (reference sequence). V lost 5 bases, J lost 2 bases, and 9 bases lay in between. The CDR3 contains 13 residues. The CDR3 here is CASSAGVNTEAFF. CDR3 DNA sequence: TGTGCCAGCAGCGCCGGGGTAAACACTGAAGCTTTCTTT.

The chain employs TRBV9 and TRBJ1-1; D might be TRBD1 (6 bases). This CDR3 is built from 14 residues. V was cut by 3 bases and J by 6 bases, with 15 bases left in between. Germline assignment: CDR1 SGDLS and CDR2 YYNGEE. This CDR3 is CASSEWGQGPEAFF. The CDR3 coding sequence is TGTGCCAGCAGCGAGTGGGGGCAGGGGCCTGAAGCTTTCTTT.

J is TRBJ2-7 and V is TRBV5-8; 7 nucleotides match TRBD2. The CDR3 spans 15 residues. Germline-derived CDR1 and CDR2 are SGHTS and YDEGEE. With 1 base clipped from V and 0 bases from J, the junction kept 4 bases outside the gene matches. The chain's CDR3 is CASSLKGRASYEQYF. CDR3 DNA sequence: TGTGCCAGCAGCTTGAAAGGGAGGGCCTCCTACGAGCAGTACTTC.

This clone was picked up a small number of times. The chain recombines TRBV25-1 with TRBJ2-2; TRBD2 matches at 13 bases. V was clipped by 1 base and J by 5 bases; unmatched bases: 4. Looked up from germline, CDR1 is MGHDK and CDR2 is SYGVNS. This CDR3 comprises 17 residues. CDR3 nucleotides: TGTGCCAGCAGTGAATCCCCGACTAGCGGGGGGACCGGGGAGCTGTTTTTT. Translation: CASSESPTSGGTGELFF.

This clone was seen just once. This rearrangement joins TRBV24-1 to TRBJ2-5; D unresolved. CDR3 length: 14 residues. Trimming took 5 bases from V and 1 from J, leaving 10 bases between them. In germline, CDR1 is KGHDR, CDR2 SFDVKD. The CDR3 DNA follows: TGTGCCACCAGTGGTGTCGGAGCCCAAGAGACCCAGTACTTC. It specifies CATSGVGAQETQYF.

The chain has TRBV19 and TRBJ1-3; D is unresolved. Germline V gives CDR1 LNHDA, CDR2 SQIVND (reference sequence). Trimming took off 3 bases at V and 2 bases at J, with 11 bases between the two ends. The CDR3 extends over 15 amino acids. CDR3: CASSIKAGAGNTIYF. The CDR3, as DNA: TGTGCCAGTAGTATCAAGGCGGGAGCTGGAAACACCATATATTTT.

The J gene is TRBJ1-1, the V gene TRBV20-1; D remains ambiguous. This CDR3 contains 13 residues. Germline V gives CDR1 DFQATT, CDR2 SNEGSKA (reference sequence). Trimming cost V 3 bases and J 0 bases, with 8 bases left between them. The CDR3 nucleotides are TGCAGTGCTAGTAACACAATGAACACTGAAGCTTTCTTT. Residues: CSASNTMNTEAFF.

The gene calls are TRBV27 and TRBJ2-7; a possible D gene is TRBD2 (6 bases). This CDR3 spans 13 amino acids. Germline V gene sequence: CDR1 MNHEY, CDR2 SMNVEV (reference sequence). V was shortened by 8 bases and J by 2 bases, with 13 bases between the two germline ends. The CDR3 sequence is CASGSGGAYEQYF. The DNA for the CDR3 is TGTGCCAGCGGCAGCGGAGGGGCCTACGAGCAGTACTTC.

CDR3 coding DNA: TGTGCCAGCAGCCGAACCGCTAGCAATGAGCAGTTCTTC. This sequence encodes CASSRTASNEQFF. J is TRBJ2-1 and V is TRBV27, with unresolved D. CDR3 length: 13 amino acids. Germline CDR1 reads MNHEY; CDR2 reads SMNVEV (reference sequence). With 6 bases removed from V and 6 bases from J, the gap between germline ends came to 12 bases.

This rearrangement joins TRBV2 to TRBJ2-2; perhaps TRBD2 as D (5 bases). The V end was cut by 3 bases, the J end by 7 bases, with 9 bases between. The CDR3 runs to 13 residues. Germline V gene lookup returns CDR1 SNHLY and CDR2 FYNNEI. The CDR3 spells CASSDEGGGELFF. DNA of the CDR3: TGTGCCAGCAGTGACGAGGGTGGCGGGGAGCTGTTTTTT.

The chain combines TRBV5-1 with TRBJ1-6, with unresolved D. Per germline, CDR1 SGHRS and CDR2 YFSETQ. The CDR3 spans 16 residues. V lost 0 bases and J lost 1, with 8 bases in between. The DNA for the CDR3 is TGCGCCAGCAGCTTGGTGAGCGGATCCTATAATTCACCCCTCCACTTT. It is translated as CASSLVSGSYNSPLHF.

V gene TRBV6-2 or TRBV6-3 combines with J gene TRBJ2-3; 13 bases are shared with TRBD2. Germline CDR1 is MNHEY and CDR2 is SVGEGT. Trimming removed 6 bases from V and 2 bases from J; junction bases left unmatched: 14. This CDR3 contains 19 residues. The CDR3 region is CASSLLAGGPESATDTQYF. The DNA of the CDR3 is TGTGCCAGCAGCTTACTAGCGGGAGGGCCGGAGTCGGCCACAGATACGCAGTATTTT.

This clone was observed a single time. The chain employs TRBV28 and TRBJ2-7, with a possible D match to TRBD1 (5 bases). Germline-derived CDR1 and CDR2 are MDHEN and SYDVKM. V was cut by 6 bases and J by 1 base, with 28 bases left in between. The length of the CDR3 is 19 residues. CDR3 in amino acids: CASSLSPHTGLLLSYEQYF. CDR3 DNA: TGTGCCAGCAGCCTTTCTCCGCATACAGGCCTTTTACTTTCCTACGAGCAGTACTTC.